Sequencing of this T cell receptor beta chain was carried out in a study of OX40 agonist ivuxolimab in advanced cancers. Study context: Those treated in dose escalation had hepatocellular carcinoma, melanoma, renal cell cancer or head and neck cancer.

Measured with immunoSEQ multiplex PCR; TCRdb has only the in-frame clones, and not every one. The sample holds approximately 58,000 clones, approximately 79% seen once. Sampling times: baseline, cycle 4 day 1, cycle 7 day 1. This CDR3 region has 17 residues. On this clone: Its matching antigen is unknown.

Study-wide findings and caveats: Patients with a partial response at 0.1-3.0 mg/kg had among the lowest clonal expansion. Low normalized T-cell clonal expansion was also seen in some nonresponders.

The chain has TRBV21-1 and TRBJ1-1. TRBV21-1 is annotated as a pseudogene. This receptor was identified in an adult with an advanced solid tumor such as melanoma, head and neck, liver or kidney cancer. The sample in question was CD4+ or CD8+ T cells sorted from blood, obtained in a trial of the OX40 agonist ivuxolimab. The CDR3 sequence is CASSKDQSGFSNTEAFF. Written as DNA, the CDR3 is TGTGCCAGCAGCAAAGATCAATCGGGTTTCTCGAACACTGAAGCTTTCTTT.